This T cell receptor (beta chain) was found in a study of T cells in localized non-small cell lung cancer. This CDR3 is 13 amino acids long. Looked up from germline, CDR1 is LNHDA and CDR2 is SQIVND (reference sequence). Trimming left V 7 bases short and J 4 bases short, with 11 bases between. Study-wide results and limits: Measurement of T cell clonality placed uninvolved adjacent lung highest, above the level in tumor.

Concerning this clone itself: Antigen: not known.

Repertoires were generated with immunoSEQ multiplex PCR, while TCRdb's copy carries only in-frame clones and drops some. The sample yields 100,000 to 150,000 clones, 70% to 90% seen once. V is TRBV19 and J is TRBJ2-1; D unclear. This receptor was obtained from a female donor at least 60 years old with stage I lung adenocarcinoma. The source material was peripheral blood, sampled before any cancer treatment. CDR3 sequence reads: CASTPTGYNEQFF. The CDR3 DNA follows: TGTGCCAGTACCCCCACCGGATACAATGAGCAGTTCTTC.